Below are 15 T cell receptor beta chains sequenced from a single sample in a study of T cells in Graves' hyperthyroidism and ophthalmopathy. Authors of the study amplified TCR beta CDR3 regions from RNA transcripts. The HTBI primer set drove a first-round RT-PCR of the TCR CDR3. Each CDR3 protein gets one entry after TCRdb re-called the multiplex PCR reads with MiXCR. The sample consists of roughly 600,000 distinct CDR3 sequences, about 14% of them appearing once. The material sequenced was blood. These receptors were taken from a woman between 45 and 65 years old with Graves' ophthalmopathy.

The chain carries TRBV7-2 and TRBJ2-3; TRBD2 matches at 14 bases. Germline CDR1 and CDR2: SGHTA and FQGNSA. The CDR3 is 15 residues long. With 5 bases clipped from V and 8 bases from J, the junction kept 6 bases outside the gene matches. In DNA form, the CDR3 reads TGTGCCAGCAGCCCGGGACTAGCGGGAGTCGGTACGCAGTATTTT. Its protein is CASSPGLAGVGTQYF.

This clonotype was counted ten times or more. The chain uses TRBV11-2 and TRBJ2-1; D ambiguous. This CDR3 contains 15 residues. The germline gives CDR1 SGHAT, CDR2 FQNNGV. V lost 1 base and J lost 2, with 9 bases in between. The CDR3 nucleotides are TGTGCCAGCAGCTTAGTTAGTAGGCCCTACAATGAGCAGTTCTTC. It encodes CASSLVSRPYNEQFF.

This clonotype was picked up many times. The rearrangement links TRBV11-1 to TRBJ2-7; D not certain. The CDR3 totals 13 residues. Per the germline V gene, CDR1 is SGHAT and CDR2 is FQDESV (reference sequence). V lost 1 base and J lost 2, with 6 bases in between. The CDR3 DNA reads as TGTGCCAGCAGCTTAGGGTACACCTACGAGCAGTACTTC. It yields the protein CASSLGYTYEQYF.

This clonotype was seen at least ten times. CDR3 sequence (DNA): TGCAGTGCTAGAGAGGGACAGTCTCCTCCCGGCTACACCTTC. This translates into CSAREGQSPPGYTF. The J gene is TRBJ1-2, the V gene TRBV20-1, with 7 bases identical to TRBD1. CDR3 size: 14 residues. The J segment lost 8 bases and the V segment lost 0 bases, leaving 9 bases of the junction unmatched. CDR1 is DFQATT, CDR2 SNEGSKA, per germline (reference sequence).

The table lists this clonotype with many counts. The gene calls are TRBV7-2 and TRBJ2-2, with 7 bases that match TRBD2. The CDR3 contains 15 residues. Germline assignment: CDR1 SGHTA and CDR2 FQGNSA. Unmatched junction bases numbered 11, after V lost 7 bases and J lost 6 bases. CDR3 amino acids: CASNPVGGSPGELFF. CDR3 nucleotides: TGTGCCAGCAACCCCGTGGGCGGGAGTCCCGGGGAGCTGTTTTTT.

The chain links TRBV9 to TRBJ2-1; a weak D match, TRBD2 (6 bases). This CDR3 has 15 amino acids. The V and J ends lost 2 bases and 4 bases respectively, with 13 bases between them. From germline, CDR1 is SGDLS and CDR2 YYNGEE. The CDR3: CASSVKAGIYNEQFF. The CDR3 region has the DNA TGTGCCAGCAGCGTCAAGGCGGGAATTTACAATGAGCAGTTCTTC.

This clonotype showed up just a few times. V gene TRBV27 combines with J gene TRBJ2-3, with 12 bases identical to TRBD2. The CDR3 length is 17 residues. V dropped 3 bases and J dropped 4; count of bases not matched to a gene: 8. Germline CDR1 is MNHEY and CDR2 is SMNVEV (reference sequence). The CDR3 region is CASSFFPSGRVADTQYF. The DNA for the CDR3 is TGTGCCAGCAGTTTTTTTCCTAGCGGGAGGGTAGCAGATACGCAGTATTTT.

Ten or more counts support this clonotype. The chain combines TRBV2 with TRBJ2-1; TRBD2 might be the D (5 bases). This CDR3 comprises 13 residues. Trimming removed 7 bases at V and 5 bases at J, with 12 bases between. The V gene's germline CDR1 is SNHLY and CDR2 FYNNEI. CDR3 sequence: CASKGLPNNEQFF. DNA of the CDR3: TGTGCCAGCAAAGGACTTCCAAACAATGAGCAGTTCTTC.

This clonotype was detected ten times or more. The chain employs TRBV12-3 or TRBV12-4 and TRBJ2-2; 9 nucleotides agree with TRBD2. The CDR3 consists of 16 residues. J gave up 1 base and V 5 bases, and 5 bases lay outside the gene matches. The CDR3 reads CASSTPTSGNTGELFF. The CDR3 coding sequence is TGTGCCAGCAGTACCCCGACTAGCGGGAACACCGGGGAGCTGTTTTTT.

This chain joins TRBV6-5 and TRBJ1-5; 8 nucleotides agree with TRBD1. The germline V gene encodes CDR1 MNHEY and CDR2 SVGAGI. The J segment lost 4 bases and the V segment lost 0 bases, leaving 5 bases of the junction unmatched. The CDR3 is made up of 16 amino acids. The CDR3 region is CASSYSMGQENQPQHF. The CDR3 region has the DNA TGTGCCAGCAGTTACTCGATGGGACAGGAGAATCAGCCCCAGCATTTT.

This clonotype was detected many times. CDR3 coding DNA: TGTGCCAGCAGCTTTTACTCCGGGCCCCTCTCCTACGAGCAGTACTTC. It translates to CASSFYSGPLSYEQYF. The V and J genes are TRBV7-9 and TRBJ2-7; D is unclear. This CDR3 is built from 16 residues. Germline-derived CDR1 and CDR2 are SEHNR and FQNEAQ (reference sequence). Trimming cost V 3 bases and J 0 bases, with 15 bases left between them.

The table lists this clonotype with many counts. The chain uses TRBV19 and TRBJ2-2; 9 bases are shared with TRBD1. J lost 6 bases, V lost 5 bases, and 4 bases had no gene match. CDR1 is LNHDA, CDR2 SQIVND, per germline (reference sequence). The CDR3 has 14 amino acids. In nucleotides, the CDR3 is TGTGCCAGTAGTCTCCGGGACAGGGCCGGGGAGCTGTTTTTT. As protein: CASSLRDRAGELFF. The whole variable domain, filled in from reference TRBV19 and TRBJ2-2, reads DGGITQSPKYLFRKEGQNVTLSCEQNLNHDAMYWYRQDPGQGLRLIYYSQIVNDFQKGDIAEGYSVSREKKESFPLTVTSAQKNPTAFYLCASSLRDRAGELFFGEGSRLTVL.

This clonotype was detected ten times or more. V is TRBV20-1 and J is TRBJ2-7; a weak D match, TRBD1 (6 bases). Trimming stripped 6 bases from V and 4 bases from J, with 16 bases between. Germline V gene sequence: CDR1 DFQATT, CDR2 SNEGSKA (reference sequence). CDR3 length: 13 amino acids. The chain's CDR3 is CSAPTGEDYEQYF. The CDR3 DNA follows: TGCAGTGCACCGACAGGCGAGGATTACGAGCAGTACTTC.

This clonotype was recorded at least ten times. This chain uses TRBV7-3 with TRBJ1-6; no reliable D call. The CDR3 is 15 residues long. CDR1 and CDR2 (germline): SGHTA, FQGTGA. V lost 2 bases to trimming and J lost 7 bases, with 12 bases between them. The chain's CDR3 is CASSLSGGENSPLHF. CDR3 nucleotide sequence: TGTGCCAGCAGCTTATCGGGCGGCGAAAATTCACCCCTCCACTTT.

The chain employs TRBV6-1 and TRBJ2-1, with a weak D call TRBD2 (6 bases). V lost 6 bases and J 6 bases, leaving 9 bases between the germline ends. The CDR3 extends over 12 amino acids. Germline CDR1 and CDR2: MNHNS and SASEGT. The CDR3 region is CASRVGLNEQFF. Written as DNA, the CDR3 is TGTGCCAGCAGAGTGGGACTCAATGAGCAGTTCTTC.